The 12 T cell receptor beta chains in this list originate from one sample, sequenced in a study of CD8+ T cells in alopecia areata. Following RNA extraction, reverse transcription yielded cDNA that acted as the sequencing template. Sequenced by immunoSEQ multiplex PCR; TCRdb stores in-frame clones only, minus some. The table includes over 150,000 clones, approximately 60% detected once. The treatment is: oral pan-JAK inhibitor, 5-10 mg twice daily. The material sequenced was CD4+ T cells sorted from blood, taken at week 4, from a patient treated with tofacitinib. The receptors originated from a human donor with alopecia areata.

The chain carries TRBV27 and TRBJ1-2; D is perhaps TRBD1 (6 bases). V lost 6 bases and J 2 bases, leaving 16 bases between the germline ends. The germline gives CDR1 MNHEY, CDR2 SMNVEV (reference sequence). This CDR3 contains 15 residues. The CDR3 region is CASSLTRQGNYGYTF. Here the CDR3 DNA reads TGTGCCAGCAGCCTGACCCGTCAGGGGAACTATGGCTACACCTTC.

This clone was seen a handful of times. The chain recombines TRBV30 with TRBJ1-4; D not certain. This CDR3 is 11 amino acids long. Germline CDR1 is GTSNPN and CDR2 is SVGIG (reference sequence). Between the trimmed V and J ends, which lost 6 bases and 8 bases, there was a span of 10 bases. The CDR3 is CACSGGEKLFF. CDR3 DNA: TGTGCCTGTTCGGGTGGGGAAAAACTGTTTTTT.

The chain links TRBV20-1 to TRBJ2-4; no clear D. CDR1 DFQATT and CDR2 SNEGSKA come from the germline V gene (reference sequence). The CDR3 contains 10 residues. This chain's CDR3 is CSQDSAVQYF. In nucleotides, the CDR3 is TGCAGCCAAGACTCGGCCGTGCAGTACTTC.

CDR3 DNA sequence: TGTGCCAGCTCACACGGACAGGCGGTGTCCTACGAGCAGTACTTC. Amino acids: CASSHGQAVSYEQYF. The V and J genes are TRBV18 and TRBJ2-7, with 7 bases aligning to TRBD1. The CDR3 is made up of 15 amino acids. V dropped 4 bases and J dropped 1; count of bases not matched to a gene: 7. CDR1 and CDR2 from the germline V gene are KGHSH and LQKENI.

In its sample, this clone was seen once. CDR3 coding DNA: TGTGCCAGCAAAGGTGACAGGGGAAGAAATCAGCCCCAGCATTTT. It yields the protein CASKGDRGRNQPQHF. This sequence joins TRBV6-5 and TRBJ1-5; TRBD1 matches at 8 bases. Germline V CDR1 and CDR2: MNHEY, SVGAGI. This CDR3 is built from 15 residues. The V and J ends lost 7 bases and 4 bases, in that order; junction bases with no gene match: 9.

This clone is a singleton in its sample. The rearrangement joins TRBV30 to TRBJ2-5, with 7 bases lining up with TRBD1. Germline assignment: CDR1 GTSNPN and CDR2 SVGIG (reference sequence). The ends lost 1 base at V and 6 bases at J; junction bases unmatched: 5. This CDR3 is built from 13 residues. As DNA, the CDR3 is TGTGCCTGGAGTGGAGGGGGCACGAAGACCCAGTACTTC. This encodes CAWSGGGTKTQYF.

This chain uses TRBV20-1 with TRBJ1-1; D uncertain. The V end lost 8 bases, the J end lost 7 bases, and 11 bases lay between the germline ends. The CDR3 contains 10 residues. The germline V gene has CDR1 DFQATT and CDR2 SNEGSKA (reference sequence). CDR3 protein: CSTDGVEAFF. The CDR3 region has the DNA TGCAGTACAGACGGGGTTGAAGCTTTCTTT.

This clone was seen more than once but under ten times. The chain combines TRBV29-1 with TRBJ2-5; 11 bases agree with TRBD2. Germline CDR1 reads SQVTM; CDR2 reads ANQGSEA. The CDR3 sequence is 14 residues long. J gave up 5 bases and V 0 bases, and 2 bases lay outside the gene matches. The CDR3 DNA sequence: TGCAGCGTTGAAGATAGCGGGAGGGGGGAGACCCAGTACTTC. Translation gives CSVEDSGRGETQYF.

This clone has a handful of counts. The chain has TRBV4-2 and TRBJ2-5; 8 positions match TRBD2. The CDR3 length is 20 residues. The V gene's germline CDR1 is LGHNA and CDR2 YNFKEQ. V shed 0 bases and J 2 bases; nucleotides not matched to a gene: 17. DNA of the CDR3: TGTGCCAGCAGCCAAGATACTAGCGGACCGCCGAATCGGAAACAAGAGACCCAGTACTTC. Amino acid sequence: CASSQDTSGPPNRKQETQYF.

This clone was observed a few times. The rearrangement links TRBV30 to TRBJ2-4; 9 nucleotides align to TRBD1. This CDR3 is 13 amino acids long. Germline lookup yields CDR1 GTSNPN and CDR2 SVGIG (reference sequence). With 1 base clipped from V and 15 bases from J, the junction kept 10 bases outside the gene matches. CDR3 region: CAWSAPGTGPRYF. As DNA, the CDR3 is TGTGCCTGGAGTGCCCCGGGGACAGGGCCACGGTACTTC.

The genes are TRBV2 and TRBJ1-1; D is ambiguous. Germline lookup yields CDR1 SNHLY and CDR2 FYNNEI. The CDR3 has 14 residues. The germline V and J ends were trimmed by 4 bases and 0 bases, with 9 bases remaining between them. This CDR3 reads CASSVEGMNTEAFF. As DNA, the CDR3 is TGTGCCAGCAGTGTTGAGGGCATGAACACTGAAGCTTTCTTT.

V usage is TRBV7-2 and J usage is TRBJ2-7; perhaps TRBD2 as D (6 bases). This CDR3 contains 15 residues. V shed 5 bases and J shed 2 bases, with 16 bases lying between them. Germline V gives CDR1 SGHTA, CDR2 FQGNSA. CDR3 region: CASSAAAGPAYEQYF. CDR3 DNA: TGTGCCAGCAGCGCAGCTGCGGGGCCGGCCTACGAGCAGTACTTC.